Listed here are 2 T cell receptor beta chains from one sample, sequenced in a study of T cells in Graves' hyperthyroidism and ophthalmopathy. Amplified TCR beta CDR3 regions derived from RNA transcripts. A set of HTBI primers served as the primers for a first-round RT-PCR of the TCR CDR3. TCRdb analysed the multiplex PCR reads with MiXCR anew, one entry per CDR3 protein. The sample carries over 350,000 distinct CDR3 sequences, about 14% recorded once. Sequencing was performed on blood. These receptor sequences come from a man in his late teens or twenties with Graves' ophthalmopathy.

The chain links TRBV10-1 to TRBJ1-3; the D gene is possibly TRBD1 (5 bases). Germline CDR1 is WNHNN and CDR2 is SYGVQD (reference sequence). The CDR3 totals 14 residues. V lost 3 bases and J 4 bases, leaving 10 bases between the germline ends. The DNA for the CDR3 is TGCGCCAGCAGTGAAGGGACGGGCGGAAACACCATATATTTT. This gives the protein CASSEGTGGNTIYF.

This clonotype occurred many times. The chain combines TRBV28 with TRBJ2-3, with TRBD2 identical over 10 bases. This CDR3 contains 15 residues. The ends lost 2 bases at V and 4 bases at J; junction bases unmatched: 3. Per germline, CDR1 MDHEN and CDR2 SYDVKM. CDR3 loop: CASSLLAGAPDTQYF. CDR3 in DNA: TGTGCCAGCAGTTTACTAGCGGGAGCCCCAGATACGCAGTATTTT.